This T cell receptor (beta chain) was recovered during a study of response to subunit inactivated influenza vaccine. Findings and caveats of the study: Few new T cells, the authors suggested, are recruited by each seasonal influenza vaccination.

The table lists this clonotype with a few counts. What it binds is not known. TCRdb reprocessed the RT-PCR reads with MiXCR, giving one entry per CDR3 protein. The sample holds hundreds of thousands of distinct CDR3 sequences, approximately 24% seen once. The V gene's germline CDR1 is SGHRS and CDR2 YFSETQ. The CDR3 extends over 15 amino acids. V was cut by 2 bases and J by 5 bases, with 16 bases left in between. The source material was CD4+ T cells sorted from PBMCs, sampled about 5 days after vaccination. This rearrangement joins TRBV5-1 to TRBJ2-5, with D hard to call. The origin of this receptor is a man aged 50-59 years who received an inactivated influenza vaccine. The CDR3 nucleotides read TGCGCCAGCAGCTTACCCTCTCGGCGGCGGGAGACCCAGTACTTC. Protein product: CASSLPSRRRETQYF.